The rows below give T cell receptor beta chains drawn from one sample of a study of control samples from healthy donors and cancer patients. The table came from immunoSEQ multiplex PCR; TCRdb's copy has only in-frame clones and leaves some out. The table shows 110,000 or so clones, with about 89% occurring only once. Sequencing was performed on blood. The receptors originated from a woman between 50 and 59 years old in good health. CDR3s include the opening cysteine and the closing phenylalanine or tryptophan. D genes are given only for firm matches. Clone size, where shown, is once, few, many, or a class for clones that have expanded.

CDR3 length | D gene | J gene | clone size | V gene | CDR3 DNA | CDR3 protein
18 | - | TRBJ2-3 | - | TRBV25-1 | TGTGCCAGCAGTGACCGCCCCCCGGGAGAACGGAGCACAGATACGCAGTATTTT | CASSDRPPGERSTDTQYF
12 | TRBD1 | TRBJ1-1 | - | TRBV3-1/TRBV3-2 | TGTGCCAGCAGCCAGGCGACAGGGGAAGCTTTCTTT | CASSQATGEAFF
14 | - | TRBJ2-1 | once | TRBV9 | TGTGCCAGCAGCGTAGCAGGGAGCGGCAATGAGCAGTTCTTC | CASSVAGSGNEQFF
15 | - | TRBJ1-1 | - | TRBV7-3 | TGTGCCAGCAGCTTAACCGGGGACGGCTACACTGAAGCTTTCTTT | CASSLTGDGYTEAFF
16 | - | TRBJ2-2 | - | TRBV9 | TGTGCCAGCAGCGTAATGCGCACCAGAGGCACCGGGGAGCTGTTTTTT | CASSVMRTRGTGELFF
14 | - | TRBJ2-6 | - | TRBV6-5 | TGTGCCAGCAGCTCGATCTCTGGGGCCAACGTCCTGACTTTC | CASSSISGANVLTF
11 | - | TRBJ1-2 | - | TRBV30 | TGTGCCTGGAGTGAGGAGGGCACCGACACCTTC | CAWSEEGTDTF
15 | - | TRBJ2-2 | once | TRBV24-1 | TGTGCCACCAGTTCGTCCCCCCGAGTGGCCGGGGAGCTGTTTTTT | CATSSSPRVAGELFF
15 | - | TRBJ2-1 | once | TRBV5-1 | TGCGCCAGCAGCAACCGGGACCAAGCCTACAATGAGCAGTTCTTC | CASSNRDQAYNEQFF
16 | - | TRBJ2-1 | few | TRBV6-2/TRBV6-3 | TGTGCCAGCAGTTACGACCTGAGGGCCTCCTACAATGAGCAGTTCTTC | CASSYDLRASYNEQFF
16 | - | TRBJ1-4 | - | TRBV18 | TGTGCCAGCTCACCACCGGAGACAGCTGGCTCCATGAAACTGTTTTTT | CASSPPETAGSMKLFF
11 | - | TRBJ2-3 | - | TRBV5-1 | TGCGCCAGCAGCCGCACAGATACGCAGTATTTT | CASSRTDTQYF
11 | - | TRBJ2-2 | once | TRBV20-1 | TGCAGTACACCGGGGAGAGGGGAGCTGTTTTTT | CSTPGRGELFF
13 | TRBD1 | TRBJ1-1 | - | TRBV27 | TGTGCCAGCAGGAAGGGACAGGAGACTGAAGCTTTCTTT | CASRKGQETEAFF
14 | TRBD2 | TRBJ2-1 | - | TRBV5-1 | TGCGCCAGCAGCTTGAGCGGGAGATACAATGAGCAGTTCTTC | CASSLSGRYNEQFF
13 | - | TRBJ1-1 | - | TRBV7-2 | TGTGCCAGCAGCTTAGGAATGAACACTGAAGCTTTCTTT | CASSLGMNTEAFF
15 | - | TRBJ2-3 | - | TRBV5-8 | TGTGCCAGCAGCTTGGGCGGGGCTAGCACAGATACGCAGTATTTT | CASSLGGASTDTQYF
12 | - | TRBJ2-7 | - | TRBV28 | TGTGCCAGCAGTCCCTCATACTACGAGCAGTACTTC | CASSPSYYEQYF
12 | - | TRBJ1-6 | - | TRBV3-1/TRBV3-2 | TGTGCCAGCAGCCAGGTGAATTCACCCCTCCACTTT | CASSQVNSPLHF
12 | TRBD1 | TRBJ1-2 | - | TRBV11-2 | TGTGCCAGCAGCCCCCAGGGGGGTGGCTACACCTTC | CASSPQGGGYTF
14 | - | TRBJ2-5 | - | TRBV10-3 | TGTGCCATCCAACCGGCGACCGGAAAAGAGACCCAGTACTTC | CAIQPATGKETQYF
11 | - | TRBJ2-2 | - | TRBV7-2 | TGTGCCAGCACTGACATGGGGGAGCTGTTTTTT | CASTDMGELFF
15 | TRBD2 | TRBJ2-1 | - | TRBV11-2 | TGTGCCAGCAGCCCTAGCGGGATCTCCTACAATGAGCAGTTCTTC | CASSPSGISYNEQFF
11 | - | TRBJ1-2 | - | TRBV29-1 | TGCAGCGTGCCGGTTCACTATGGCTACACCTTC | CSVPVHYGYTF
14 | TRBD1 | TRBJ1-4 | few | TRBV15 | TGTGCCACAAGTTCCGGGACAGAGAATGAAAAACTGTTTTTT | CATSSGTENEKLFF
16 | TRBD2 | TRBJ2-5 | - | TRBV18 | TGTGCCAGCTCACCACCCGGCGCGGGGGGGCCGGAGACCCAGTACTTC | CASSPPGAGGPETQYF
14 | - | TRBJ1-1 | once | TRBV6-6 | TGTGCCAGCAGTTACCCCGACAGAAACACTGAAGCTTTCTTT | CASSYPDRNTEAFF
13 | - | TRBJ2-4 | - | TRBV6-2/TRBV6-3 | TGTGCCAGCAGTTCCAATTCCGGAAACATTCAGTACTTC | CASSSNSGNIQYF
14 | - | TRBJ1-1 | - | TRBV6-5 | TGTGCCAGCAGTTACGGGACCTCGAACACTGAAGCTTTCTTT | CASSYGTSNTEAFF
14 | TRBD2 | TRBJ2-5 | once | TRBV5-1 | TGCGCCAGCAGCTTGGGCGGGGGTGTGGAGACCCAGTACTTC | CASSLGGGVETQYF
14 | TRBD1 | TRBJ1-2 | - | TRBV24-1 | TGTGCCACCAGTGGCGGGACAGGGATAGAAGGCTACACCTTC | CATSGGTGIEGYTF
15 | TRBD2 | TRBJ2-5 | few | TRBV27 | TGTGCCAGCAGTTTGGGACTAGCGGCCGAAGAGACCCAGTACTTC | CASSLGLAAEETQYF
17 | - | TRBJ2-6 | - | TRBV27 | TGTGCCAGCAGTTTTAGGGTAGACTTCTCTGGGGCCAACGTCCTGACTTTC | CASSFRVDFSGANVLTF
15 | - | TRBJ1-2 | - | TRBV15 | TGTGCCACCAGCGCCGCCAGAGGAGCGTTTGGTGGCTACACCTTC | CATSAARGAFGGYTF
13 | - | TRBJ1-1 | - | TRBV12-3/TRBV12-4 | TGTGCCAGCAGCCTTCCCAGCGGGGCTGAAGCTTTCTTT | CASSLPSGAEAFF
13 | - | TRBJ2-5 | - | TRBV12-3/TRBV12-4 | TGTGCCAGCAGTTTAGACCTCCAAGAGACCCAGTACTTC | CASSLDLQETQYF
14 | - | TRBJ1-2 | - | TRBV7-9 | TGTGCCAGCAGCTTAAGAGCGTCAGGGGATGGCTACACCTTC | CASSLRASGDGYTF
13 | - | TRBJ1-2 | once | TRBV12-5 | TGTGCTAGTGGTTTGGTAGCCGTTAATGGCTACACCTTC | CASGLVAVNGYTF
17 | TRBD2 | TRBJ2-5 | - | TRBV14 | TGTGCCAGCAGCAACCCCGACCTAGCGGGAGAGGAAGAGACCCAGTACTTC | CASSNPDLAGEEETQYF
11 | - | TRBJ2-1 | - | TRBV12-3/TRBV12-4 | TGTGCCAGCAGTAGACTCGAAGAGCAGTTCTTC | CASSRLEEQFF
12 | TRBD1 | TRBJ2-5 | once | TRBV6-5 | TGTGCCAGCACATCAGGGGGAGAGACCCAGTACTTC | CASTSGGETQYF
11 | - | TRBJ2-1 | - | TRBV24-1 | TGTGCCACCAGTGACGGCTATGAGCAGTTCTTC | CATSDGYEQFF
16 | - | TRBJ1-3 | - | TRBV3-1/TRBV3-2 | TGTGCCAGCAGCCAGATCTTCATTGACGGGGGAAACACCATATATTTT | CASSQIFIDGGNTIYF
15 | - | TRBJ1-5 | once | TRBV6-2/TRBV6-3 | TGTGCCAGCAGTTTCCCGGGACGGACTAATCAGCCCCAGCATTTT | CASSFPGRTNQPQHF
14 | TRBD1 | TRBJ1-1 | - | TRBV7-2 | TGTGCCAGCAGCCTCGAGACAGGGTGGACTGAAGCTTTCTTT | CASSLETGWTEAFF
13 | TRBD1 | TRBJ1-2 | - | TRBV5-1 | TGCGCCAGCAGCGTCGGACAGGGCAGCGGCTACACCTTC | CASSVGQGSGYTF
12 | - | TRBJ1-6 | - | TRBV9 | TGTGCCAGCAGCGTAACAAATTCACCCCTCCACTTT | CASSVTNSPLHF